This T cell receptor beta chain originates from a study of blood T cells in healthy people across ages. Findings of the study overall: A greater number of naive CD4+ cells and higher diversity distinguished long-lived donors from aged donors.

Every donor contributed 8 to 10 milliliters of peripheral blood by blood draw. A few counts support this clonotype. Antigen: not known. A second PCR, run for roughly 7 to 12 cycles, used a sample-barcoded 5' primer plus a J-beta primer mix. Each CDR3 protein is one row after TCRdb ran MiXCR on the 5' RACE reads. The sample yields about 640,000 distinct CDR3 sequences, 58% seen once. This CDR3 region has 14 residues. CDR1 is SGHKS, CDR2 YYEKEE, per germline (reference sequence). Germline trimming cut 10 bases from V and 4 bases from J; bases unmatched to any gene: 11. This chain uses TRBV5-5 with TRBJ2-5; 9 bases fit TRBD1. Sequencing was carried out using blood. This sequence originates from a man in his fifties or sixties in good health. CDR3 in DNA: TGTGCCTCATCCGGGACAGGGTATGGAGAGACCCAGTACTTC. This codes for CASSGTGYGETQYF. Variable domain in full (rest from reference TRBV5-5 and TRBJ2-5): DAGVTQSPTHLIKTRGQQVTLRCSPISGHKSVSWYQQVLGQGPQFIFQYYEKEERGRGNFPDRFSARQFPNYSSELNVNALLLGDSALYLCASSGTGYGETQYFGPGTRLLVL.